This passage covers 18 T cell receptor beta chains from one sample sequenced in a study of blood T cell repertoires in COVID-19 (TCRdb year 2020). The method behind the library was the immunoSEQ multiplex PCR assay. Not all clones reach the TCRdb copy of this immuneACCESS table, which keeps in-frame sequences only. Checked studies attribute under half of the gap to unresolved V genes and leave the rest unexplained. This sample gives 280,000 or so clones in total; 87% of them show up just once. In total, the top ten clones hold 5.5% to 7% of the sample. Sequencing was performed on PBMCs or T cells enriched from blood (not recorded which). These receptors all stem from a woman in her forties who had recovered from COVID-19.

The chain carries TRBV28 and TRBJ1-6, with D perhaps TRBD1 (5 bases). V was pared by 3 bases and J by 7 bases, with 13 bases between. The CDR3 is 15 amino acids. The germline CDR1 and CDR2 sequences are MDHEN and SYDVKM. The CDR3, as DNA: TGTGCCAGCAGTTTTGATCAGGGCTTCAATTCACCCCTCCACTTT. This sequence encodes CASSFDQGFNSPLHF.

This clone was recorded many times. DNA for the CDR3: TGTGCCAGCAACATGGGAGGGAGCTATGGCTACACCTTC. This codes for CASNMGGSYGYTF. The chain joins TRBV5-4 to TRBJ1-2; D gene uncertain. V was cut by 6 bases and J by 4 bases, with 13 bases left in between. The V gene's germline CDR1 is SGHNT and CDR2 YYREEE (reference sequence). The length of the CDR3 is 13 residues.

This clone was counted once. This sequence joins TRBV28 and TRBJ2-5; the match to TRBD1 covers 9 bases. V gave up 5 bases and J gave up 3 bases; unmatched junction bases: 13. Germline V CDR1 and CDR2: MDHEN, SYDVKM. The CDR3 spans 17 residues. The CDR3 reads CASSGPSYRGQKETQYF. The CDR3 coding sequence is TGTGCCAGCAGTGGTCCCTCCTACAGGGGGCAAAAAGAGACCCAGTACTTC.

This clone appeared once. V is TRBV15 and J is TRBJ2-5, with 10 bases fitting TRBD2. Germline V gene data show CDR1 as LNHNV and CDR2 as YYDKDF (reference sequence). Trimming took 1 base from V and 0 from J; bases not matched to a gene: 5. The CDR3 spans 17 residues. CDR3 sequence reads: CATSRVAGLANQETQYF. In nucleotides, the CDR3 is TGTGCCACCAGCAGAGTGGCGGGACTAGCGAACCAAGAGACCCAGTACTTC.

The chain carries TRBV10-3 and TRBJ1-2, with TRBD1 identical over 12 bases. Germline V gene data show CDR1 as ENHRY and CDR2 as SYGVKD. The V segment lost 6 bases and the J segment 2 bases; nucleotides outside the gene matches: 7. The CDR3 consists of 16 residues. CDR3 bases: TGTGCCATCAGGTCCGGGACAGGGGGCCCAAACTATGGCTACACCTTC. Protein product: CAIRSGTGGPNYGYTF.

This CDR3 reads CASSLRQGAGNQPQHF. In DNA form, the CDR3 reads TGTGCCAGCAGTCTCCGACAGGGGGCAGGCAATCAGCCCCAGCATTTT. The chain recombines TRBV28 with TRBJ1-5; 10 positions agree with TRBD1. The germline CDR1 and CDR2 sequences are MDHEN and SYDVKM. Trimming cost V 5 bases and J 2 bases; bases outside gene matches: 6. This CDR3 contains 16 residues.

The CDR3: CAWTGGGNQPQHF. The DNA for the CDR3 is TGTGCCTGGACAGGGGGAGGCAATCAGCCCCAGCATTTT. V usage is TRBV30 and J usage is TRBJ1-5; TRBD1 matches at 7 bases. The germline V gene has CDR1 GTSNPN and CDR2 SVGIG (reference sequence). J gave up 2 bases and V 4 bases, and 2 bases lay outside the gene matches. The CDR3 sequence is 13 residues long.

The chain uses TRBV7-9 and TRBJ1-2, with D possibly TRBD1 on 5 matching bases. The CDR3 has 14 amino acids. Deletions cut 3 bases from V and 1 base from J, with 9 bases between. Germline CDR1 SEHNR, CDR2 FQNEAQ (reference sequence). For the CDR3, the DNA is TGTGCCAGCAGCTTTCGAGACAGTAACTATGGCTACACCTTC. Protein product: CASSFRDSNYGYTF. Based on the CDR3 plus reference TRBV7-9 and TRBJ1-2, the full variable domain is DTGVSQNPRHKITKRGQNVTFRCDPISEHNRLYWYRQTLGQGPEFLTYFQNEAQLEKSRLLSDRFSAERPKGSFSTLEIQRTEQGDSAMYLCASSFRDSNYGYTFGSGTRLTVV.

The V gene is TRBV12-3 or TRBV12-4, the J gene TRBJ2-5; D possibly corresponds to TRBD2 (6 bases). The CDR3 is 12 residues long. V was pared by 5 bases and J by 5 bases, with 9 bases between. CDR3 loop: CASSRRAETQYF. The CDR3 nucleotides are TGTGCCAGCAGTCGGAGGGCTGAGACCCAGTACTTC.

The chain's CDR3 is CASSYGTGGPQGGYTF. The CDR3 DNA reads TGTGCCAGCAGCTATGGGACAGGGGGCCCCCAGGGGGGCTACACCTTC. The chain combines TRBV7-2 with TRBJ1-2, with 12 nucleotides matching TRBD1. CDR3 size: 16 residues. V dropped 4 bases and J dropped 8; count of bases not matched to a gene: 11. The V gene's germline CDR1 is SGHTA and CDR2 FQGNSA.

The table lists this clone with a few counts. V is TRBV4-3 and J is TRBJ1-2; D gene unclear. Trimming took 4 bases from V and 8 from J, leaving 23 bases between them. Germline V gene lookup returns CDR1 LGHNA and CDR2 YSLEER. The CDR3 covers 16 residues. The CDR3 bases are TGCGCCAGCAGCCGAACCACAGCCTCTCGTGGGCTAGGCTACACCTTC. It translates to CASSRTTASRGLGYTF.

This sequence joins TRBV19 and TRBJ2-5, with D unclear. V was pared by 3 bases and J by 4 bases, with 15 bases between. Per germline, CDR1 LNHDA and CDR2 SQIVND (reference sequence). This CDR3 spans 15 amino acids. CDR3: CASSIGARSRETQYF. CDR3 nucleotides: TGTGCCAGTAGTATTGGAGCCCGAAGCCGAGAGACCCAGTACTTC.

This chain uses TRBV28 with TRBJ2-5; a weak D match, TRBD2 (5 bases). The V gene lost 3 bases and the J gene lost 3 bases, with 11 bases spanning the gap. Per the germline V gene, CDR1 is MDHEN and CDR2 is SYDVKM. The CDR3 spans 14 residues. The CDR3: CASSLWGDKETQYF. CDR3 nucleotide sequence: TGTGCCAGCAGTTTGTGGGGAGACAAAGAGACCCAGTACTTC.

The V call is TRBV5-1, the J call TRBJ2-1; D is unresolved. CDR1 SGHRS and CDR2 YFSETQ come from the germline V gene. The CDR3 runs to 15 residues. Trimming stripped 0 bases from V and 5 bases from J, with 12 bases between. The CDR3 here is CASSLGPIENNEQFF. CDR3 DNA sequence: TGCGCCAGCAGCTTGGGCCCGATCGAGAACAATGAGCAGTTCTTC.

V gene TRBV9 combines with J gene TRBJ2-2; D perhaps matches TRBD2 (6 bases). CDR1 SGDLS and CDR2 YYNGEE come from the germline V gene. The length of the CDR3 is 16 residues. Deletions cut 3 bases from V and 8 bases from J, with 20 bases between. The CDR3, as DNA: TGTGCCAGCAGCGCCAGGTGGAGCGGGCTGCGGGGGGAGCTGTTTTTT. This translates into CASSARWSGLRGELFF.

For this clone: One end of the junction does not line up with germline, which may come from a read error. V is TRBV11-2 and J is TRBJ2-7; the match to TRBD2 covers 14 bases. Looked up from germline, CDR1 is SGHAT and CDR2 is FQNNGV. The CDR3 has 12 amino acids. The CDR3 region is CASSLMGTSGSF. The DNA for the CDR3 is TGTGCCAGCAGCTTAATGGGGACTAGCGGGAGCTTC.

As to this clone: This sample also contains other DNA sequences that code for the same CDR3. The V and J genes are TRBV10-3 and TRBJ1-3, with 7 bases identical to TRBD1. The length of the CDR3 is 14 residues. Germline CDR1 is ENHRY and CDR2 is SYGVKD. V gave up 6 bases and J gave up 1 base; unmatched junction bases: 3. CDR3 bases: TGTGCCATCAGAGGGACAGATTCTGGAAACACCATATATTTT. The encoded protein is CAIRGTDSGNTIYF.

The chain recombines TRBV18 with TRBJ1-5; 8 bases map to TRBD1. After removal of 5 bases from V and 7 bases from J, the junction contained 10 bases not matched to a gene. Germline assignment: CDR1 KGHSH and CDR2 LQKENI. The CDR3 extends over 15 amino acids. CDR3: CASSAVAGGWQPQHF. In DNA form, the CDR3 reads TGTGCCAGCTCAGCGGTCGCAGGGGGCTGGCAGCCCCAGCATTTT.